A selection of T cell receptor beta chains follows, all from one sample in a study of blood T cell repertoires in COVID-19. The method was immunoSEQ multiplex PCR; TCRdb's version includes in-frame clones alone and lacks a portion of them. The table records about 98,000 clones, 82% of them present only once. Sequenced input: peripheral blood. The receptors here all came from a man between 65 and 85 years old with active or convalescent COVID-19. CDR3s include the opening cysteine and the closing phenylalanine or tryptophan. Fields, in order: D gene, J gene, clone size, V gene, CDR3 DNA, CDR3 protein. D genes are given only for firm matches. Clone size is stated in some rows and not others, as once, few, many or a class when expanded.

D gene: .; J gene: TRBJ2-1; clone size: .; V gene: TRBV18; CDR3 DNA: TGTGCCAGCTGTAAAAACGGGGACAATGAGCAGTTCTTC; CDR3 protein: CASCKNGDNEQFF
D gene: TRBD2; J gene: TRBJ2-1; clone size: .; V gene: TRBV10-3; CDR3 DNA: TGTGCCATCAGTGAGGGACTAGCGGTGGATGAGCAGTTCTTC; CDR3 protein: CAISEGLAVDEQFF
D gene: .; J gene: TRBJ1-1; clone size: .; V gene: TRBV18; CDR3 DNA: TGTGCCAGCTCCACGTTCTCGACAGAAGCTTTCTTT; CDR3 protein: CASSTFSTEAFF
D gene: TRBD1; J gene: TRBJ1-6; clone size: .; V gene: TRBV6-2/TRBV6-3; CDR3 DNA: TGTGCCAGCAGTTTGCCAGGGGGTTCCTCACCCCTCCACTTT; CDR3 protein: CASSLPGGSSPLHF
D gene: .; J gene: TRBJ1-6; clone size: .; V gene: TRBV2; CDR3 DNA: TGTGCCAGCAGTCAAGCGTCGGTACAGACATATAATTCACCCCTCCACTTT; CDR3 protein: CASSQASVQTYNSPLHF
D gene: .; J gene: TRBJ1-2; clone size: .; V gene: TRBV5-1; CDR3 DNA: TGCGCCAGCACCCTAGGACGGGGTGACTATGGCTACACCTTC; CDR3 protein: CASTLGRGDYGYTF
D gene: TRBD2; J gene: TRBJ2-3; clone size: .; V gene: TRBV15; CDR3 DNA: TGTGCCACCAGCAGAACCCGGGGGGGCTCCCACACAGATACGCAGTATTTT; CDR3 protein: CATSRTRGGSHTDTQYF
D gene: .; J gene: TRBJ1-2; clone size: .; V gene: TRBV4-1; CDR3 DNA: TGCGCCAGCAGCCAAGGGGGAGGTATGGGGTATGGCTACACCTTC; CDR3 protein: CASSQGGGMGYGYTF
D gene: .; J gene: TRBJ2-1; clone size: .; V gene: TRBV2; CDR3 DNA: TGTGCCAGCGCCCGGAACTCAGGGTGGTTCTTC; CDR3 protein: CASARNSGWFF
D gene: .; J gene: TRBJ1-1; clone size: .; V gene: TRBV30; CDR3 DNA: TGTGCCTGGGAAACAGGGTCTCACACTGAAGCTTTCTTT; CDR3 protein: CAWETGSHTEAFF
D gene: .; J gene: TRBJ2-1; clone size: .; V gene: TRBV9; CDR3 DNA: TGTGCCAGCAGCCCCTCGGACATTAGTTACAATGAGCAGTTCTTC; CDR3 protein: CASSPSDISYNEQFF
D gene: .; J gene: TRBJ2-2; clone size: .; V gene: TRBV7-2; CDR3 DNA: TGTGCCAGCAGTCCCCCAGGTACCGGGGAGCTGTTTTTT; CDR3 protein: CASSPPGTGELFF
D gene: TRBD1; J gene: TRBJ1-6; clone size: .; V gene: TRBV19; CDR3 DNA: TGTGCCAGTAACCCAGGGACAGGCGTTTCACCCCTCCACTTT; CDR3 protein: CASNPGTGVSPLHF
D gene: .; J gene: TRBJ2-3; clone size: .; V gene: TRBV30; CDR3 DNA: TGTGCCTGGAGTGCTCCGGCAGGTGGCACAGATACGCAGTATTTT; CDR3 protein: CAWSAPAGGTDTQYF
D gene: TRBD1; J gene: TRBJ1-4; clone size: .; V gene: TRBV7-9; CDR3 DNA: TGTGCCAGCAGCTTGGGGACAGGGGATGAAAAACTGTTTTTT; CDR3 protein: CASSLGTGDEKLFF
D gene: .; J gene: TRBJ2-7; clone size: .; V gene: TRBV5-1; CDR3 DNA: TGCGCCAGCAGCCAAGTGACTGGCTCCTACGAGCAGTACTTC; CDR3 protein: CASSQVTGSYEQYF
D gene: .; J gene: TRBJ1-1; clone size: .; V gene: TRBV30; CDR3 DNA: TGTGCCTGGAGTTGGACAGCGAACACTGAAGCTTTCTTT; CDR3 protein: CAWSWTANTEAFF
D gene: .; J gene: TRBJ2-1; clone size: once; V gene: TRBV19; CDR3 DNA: TGTGCCAGTAGTTCCCTATCAGGGGTGGATGAGCAGTTCTTC; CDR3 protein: CASSSLSGVDEQFF